The rows below give T cell receptor beta chains drawn from one sample of a study of human T cells and chemical hapten exposure. TCRdb reprocessed the RACE reads with MiXCR, giving one entry per CDR3 protein. Of hundreds of thousands of distinct CDR3 sequences detected, about 6% appear once; the ten largest clones hold around 5.6%. The sequenced sample was whole blood, obtained in connection with sensitization to the hapten diphenylcyclopropenone (DPC). The receptor set was obtained from a woman aged 18-29 years with alopecia areata. Some clones in this sample may be carry-over from other donors' samples. Both conserved end residues are part of each CDR3. A D gene is named only where the DNA matches it firmly. Some rows have no size entry. The others give once, few or many, or a class for an expanded clone.

many	TRBV13	NA	TRBJ1-2	CASSLGQTNYGYTF	TGTGCCAGCAGCTTAGGACAAACTAACTATGGCTACACCTTC
NA	TRBV3-1	TRBD1	TRBJ2-3	CASSLKAVAGGLTDTQYF	TGTGCCAGCAGCCTAAAAGCCGTCGCAGGGGGCCTCACAGATACGCAGTATTTT
NA	TRBV5-4	NA	TRBJ2-3	CASSLRIGRTDTQYF	TGTGCCAGCAGCTTGAGAATTGGACGCACAGATACGCAGTATTTT
NA	TRBV18	NA	TRBJ2-3	CASSPPLFGAGTDTQYF	NA
many	TRBV20-1	TRBD1	TRBJ1-4	CSARGTGGGVTNEKLFF	TGCAGTGCCAGAGGGACAGGGGGCGGTGTGACTAATGAAAAACTGTTTTTT
many	TRBV7-3	NA	TRBJ1-6	CASSATGEYNSPLHF	TGTGCCAGCAGCGCCACGGGGGAGTATAATTCACCCCTCCACTTT
many	TRBV9	NA	TRBJ1-5	CASSVGVDQPQHF	TGTGCCAGCAGCGTAGGTGTAGATCAGCCCCAGCATTTT
few	TRBV12-5	NA	TRBJ2-5	CASGLPPEETQYF	TGTGCTAGTGGTTTGCCCCCAGAAGAGACCCAGTACTTC
few	TRBV6-2/TRBV6-3	NA	TRBJ2-2	CASSFESFAGELFF	TGTGCCAGCAGCTTTGAGTCTTTCGCCGGGGAGCTGTTTTTT
NA	TRBV27	TRBD1	TRBJ2-6	CASSFTGAGANVLTF	TGTGCCAGCAGTTTCACAGGGGCTGGGGCCAACGTCCTGACTTTC
many	TRBV20-1	TRBD1	TRBJ1-6	CSAEGQSYNSPLHF	TGCAGTGCGGAGGGACAGTCCTATAATTCACCCCTCCACTTT
few	TRBV6-2/TRBV6-3	TRBD2	TRBJ2-3	CASSQTSPTQYF	TGTGCCAGCAGCCAGACTAGCCCCACGCAGTATTTT
NA	TRBV3-1	TRBD1	TRBJ1-1	CASSISGTADTEAFF	TGTGCCAGCAGCATATCCGGGACAGCGGACACTGAAGCTTTCTTT
NA	TRBV11-2	NA	TRBJ2-3	CASSVVAASPTTDTQYF	TGTGCCAGCAGCGTGGTCGCAGCTAGCCCCACGACAGATACGCAGTATTTT
NA	TRBV15	NA	TRBJ2-3	CATSRERPEDTQYF	TGTGCCACCAGCAGAGAGAGACCAGAGGATACGCAGTATTTT